This T cell receptor beta chain was sequenced for a study of response to subunit inactivated influenza vaccine. The germline V and J ends were trimmed by 1 base and 6 bases, with 13 bases remaining between them. This CDR3 has 13 residues. Per the germline V gene, CDR1 is DFQATT and CDR2 is SNEGSKA (reference sequence). TCRdb independently ran MiXCR on the RT-PCR reads; one entry per CDR3 protein. The table records about 540,000 distinct CDR3 sequences, under 30% of them present only once. These same records also appear under a second study, on T cells expressing NK-cell markers. That study reports: TCR beta cDNA was generated via 5'RACE template switching incorporating UMIs. Most of the eight sequenced donors tested HCMV-seropositive; one tested seronegative. Dominant NKG2C+ clonotypes in a handful of donors made up roughly 1.0-7.5% of CD8+ T cells. These clonotypes additionally ranked first within the CD3+CD56-NKG2C+ fraction of a handful of donors.

Sequenced material: CD4+ T cells sorted from PBMCs, taken 12 days after vaccination. V gene TRBV20-1 combines with J gene TRBJ2-7; the D is unclear. The TCR was taken from a man aged 45-60 years who received an inactivated influenza vaccine. This chain's CDR3 is CSARGLEPSEQYF. The DNA for the CDR3 is TGCAGTGCTAGAGGTCTGGAACCTTCCGAGCAGTACTTC.